Following are 20 T cell receptor beta chains from one sample sequenced in a study of blood T cell repertoires in COVID-19. This table comes from immunoSEQ multiplex PCR, and its TCRdb copy is limited to in-frame clones, with some not included. Seen here are 60,000 to 75,000 clones, more than 75% observed once, and the top ten hold approximately 7%. Material: peripheral blood. These receptors were taken from a man aged 50 or older with active COVID-19.

The chain links TRBV5-1 to TRBJ2-7; the match to TRBD2 covers 9 bases. This CDR3 comprises 16 residues. In germline, CDR1 is SGHRS, CDR2 YFSETQ. After removal of 4 bases from V and 2 bases from J, the junction contained 10 bases not matched to a gene. This chain's CDR3 is CASSPQPAGGAYEQYF. As DNA, the CDR3 is TGCGCCAGCAGCCCCCAACCAGCGGGAGGCGCCTACGAGCAGTACTTC. The full variable domain, rest sourced from reference TRBV5-1 and TRBJ2-7, is KAGVTQTPRYLIKTRGQQVTLSCSPISGHRSVSWYQQTPGQGLQFLFEYFSETQRNKGNFPGRFSGRQFSNSRSEMNVSTLELGDSALYLCASSPQPAGGAYEQYFGPGTRLTVT.

The rearrangement joins TRBV4-1 to TRBJ2-1; 9 nucleotides align to TRBD1. Germline V gene sequence: CDR1 MGHRA, CDR2 YSYEKL. CDR3 length: 18 residues. With 4 bases clipped from V and 9 bases from J, the junction kept 19 bases outside the gene matches. CDR3: CASSPRPRPGQGFLEQFF. The CDR3 bases are TGCGCCAGCAGCCCAAGACCCCGACCGGGACAGGGCTTTCTTGAGCAGTTCTTC.

J is TRBJ2-7 and V is TRBV15; 9 nucleotides align to TRBD1. The trim removed 3 bases at V and 2 bases at J, leaving 8 bases unmatched. This CDR3 has 16 amino acids. The V gene's germline CDR1 is LNHNV and CDR2 YYDKDF (reference sequence). The CDR3, as DNA: TGTGCCACCAGCAGGGCCGGGACAGGGCGGGCCTACGAGCAGTACTTC. Encoded protein: CATSRAGTGRAYEQYF. The whole variable domain, filled in from reference TRBV15 and TRBJ2-7, reads DAMVIQNPRYQVTQFGKPVTLSCSQTLNHNVMYWYQQKSSQAPKLLFHYYDKDFNNEADTPDNFQSRRPNTSFCFLDIRSPGLGDTAMYLCATSRAGTGRAYEQYFGPGTRLTVT.

The chain uses TRBV3-1 (or the pseudogene TRBV3-2) and TRBJ1-2, with D tentatively TRBD1 (5 bases). The length of the CDR3 is 14 residues. Trimming stripped 1 base from V and 3 bases from J, with 9 bases between. Germline V CDR1 and CDR2: LGHDT, YNNKEL (reference sequence). CDR3 loop: CASSQARVDYGYTF. The CDR3 DNA reads TGTGCCAGCAGCCAAGCCAGGGTTGACTATGGCTACACCTTC.

This clone was detected only a few times. The rearrangement joins TRBV11-2 to TRBJ1-2; D not resolved. V lost 0 bases and J 8 bases, leaving 10 bases between the germline ends. The germline CDR1 and CDR2 sequences are SGHAT and FQNNGV. The CDR3 runs 13 residues. The CDR3 DNA reads as TGTGCCAGCAGCTTAGAGCGGTATCAGGGCTACACCTTC. It translates to CASSLERYQGYTF.

The chain has TRBV5-4 and TRBJ1-3, with unresolved D. This CDR3 comprises 14 residues. V was pared by 2 bases and J by 4 bases, with 10 bases between. Germline V gives CDR1 SGHNT, CDR2 YYREEE (reference sequence). The CDR3 nucleotides read TGTGCCAGCAGCTTCGGGAGCACGGGAAACACCATATATTTT. Its translation: CASSFGSTGNTIYF.

This clone was seen once. The chain employs TRBV19 and TRBJ2-2, with 9 nucleotides matching TRBD2. The CDR3 extends over 17 amino acids. The germline CDR1 and CDR2 sequences are LNHDA and SQIVND (reference sequence). The J segment lost 0 bases and the V segment lost 4 bases, leaving 6 bases of the junction unmatched. CDR3 sequence (DNA): TGTGCCAGTAGTAGAATAGCGGGAGCGGCGAACACCGGGGAGCTGTTTTTT. Its protein is CASSRIAGAANTGELFF.

CDR3 residues: CASSPGDGTDTQYF. DNA for the CDR3: TGTGCCAGCAGTCCAGGGGACGGGACAGATACGCAGTATTTT. This sequence joins TRBV28 and TRBJ2-3, with TRBD1 as a possible D gene (6 bases). This CDR3 has 14 amino acids. From germline, CDR1 is MDHEN and CDR2 SYDVKM. The V end lost 5 bases, the J end lost 3 bases, and 12 bases lay between the germline ends.

V usage is TRBV7-3 and J usage is TRBJ2-1; 11 nucleotides align to TRBD2. This CDR3 spans 16 amino acids. Losses at the gene ends were 5 bases for V and 7 bases for J; bases not matched to a gene: 10. CDR1 is SGHTA, CDR2 FQGTGA, per germline. CDR3 sequence: CASSPTSGEGRNEQFF. DNA for the CDR3: TGTGCCAGCAGCCCGACTAGCGGGGAAGGAAGGAATGAGCAGTTCTTC.

This clone occurred once. The rearrangement links TRBV19 to TRBJ1-2, with no clear D. Per the germline V gene, CDR1 is LNHDA and CDR2 is SQIVND (reference sequence). This CDR3 spans 15 amino acids. Trimming took 3 bases from V and 0 from J, leaving 11 bases between them. The CDR3 sequence: CASSIGEPSNYGYTF. The DNA for the CDR3 is TGTGCCAGTAGTATCGGGGAGCCGTCTAACTATGGCTACACCTTC.

V is TRBV2 and J is TRBJ1-2; possibly TRBD1 for D (5 bases). Per the germline V gene, CDR1 is SNHLY and CDR2 is FYNNEI. The V gene lost 4 bases and the J gene lost 3 bases, with 15 bases spanning the gap. The CDR3 loop spans 15 amino acids. The CDR3: CASSAVGSGDYGYTF. As DNA, the CDR3 is TGTGCCAGCAGTGCGGTGGGGTCGGGGGACTATGGCTACACCTTC.

The rearrangement joins TRBV20-1 to TRBJ2-7; the D gene is possibly TRBD2 (6 bases). The CDR3 sequence is 10 residues long. Germline V lookup: CDR1 DFQATT, CDR2 SNEGSKA (reference sequence). V lost 2 bases to trimming and J lost 11 bases, with 10 bases between them. CDR3 sequence (DNA): TGCAGTGCTAGACTGGGGGAGGAGTACTTC. Translating gives CSARLGEEYF.

The CDR3 reads CASSRGIGTTNEKLFF. The CDR3 nucleotides read TGTGCCAGCAGTCGGGGGATAGGTACAACTAATGAAAAACTGTTTTTT. This chain connects TRBV5-4 to TRBJ1-4; TRBD1 is a possible D gene (5 bases). This CDR3 has 16 amino acids. The ends were cut back, 5 bases at V and 0 bases at J, with 14 bases in the middle. Germline-derived CDR1 and CDR2 are SGHNT and YYREEE (reference sequence).

The rearrangement links TRBV7-2 to TRBJ1-2, with 9 nucleotides matching TRBD1. Looked up from germline, CDR1 is SGHTA and CDR2 is FQGNSA. Losses at the gene ends were 8 bases for V and 4 bases for J; bases not matched to a gene: 8. The CDR3 spans 14 residues. CDR3 in amino acids: CASSVQGARYGYTF. CDR3 bases: TGTGCCAGCTCCGTACAGGGGGCTCGCTATGGCTACACCTTC.

The chain has TRBV5-1 and TRBJ2-5, with 9 bases matching TRBD1. Germline values: CDR1 SGHRS, CDR2 YFSETQ. The junction had 4 bases not matched to a gene; V was cut back by 0 bases and J by 4 bases. CDR3 length: 15 amino acids. CDR3 nucleotides: TGCGCCAGCAGCTTGGTACAGGGGGCGGGAGAGACCCAGTACTTC. Protein sequence: CASSLVQGAGETQYF.

The chain carries TRBV28 and TRBJ2-7, with TRBD1 identical over 9 bases. Germline V lookup: CDR1 MDHEN, CDR2 SYDVKM. The junction had 9 bases not matched to a gene; V was cut back by 6 bases and J by 6 bases. The CDR3 is 14 amino acids. The CDR3 DNA is TGTGCCAGCAGGCCTCCGGGACAGGGAACCGAGCAGTACTTC. It translates to CASRPPGQGTEQYF. The whole variable domain, remainder taken from reference TRBV28 and TRBJ2-7, is DVKVTQSSRYLVKRTGEKVFLECVQDMDHENMFWYRQDPGLGLRLIYFSYDVKMKEKGDIPEGYSVSREKKERFSLILESASTNQTSMYLCASRPPGQGTEQYFGPGTRLTVT.

This clone was seen a single time. The chain uses TRBV9 and TRBJ2-3; 10 bases agree with TRBD2. The CDR3 sequence is 18 residues long. J lost 4 bases, V lost 4 bases, and 15 bases had no gene match. Germline CDR1 is SGDLS and CDR2 is YYNGEE. CDR3 amino acids: CASSSVTVGLAMADTQYF. As DNA, the CDR3 is TGTGCCAGCAGCTCGGTGACCGTGGGACTAGCGATGGCAGATACGCAGTATTTT.

CDR3 DNA sequence: TGCAGCTTCCGACAGGGCTTTTACAATGAGCAGTTCTTC. It specifies CSFRQGFYNEQFF. This chain uses TRBV29-1 with TRBJ2-1, with TRBD1 matching 7 bases. The V gene's germline CDR1 is SQVTM and CDR2 ANQGSEA. With V trimmed by 8 bases and J by 4 bases, 8 bases remained unmatched. CDR3 length equals 13 residues.

This sequence joins TRBV27 and TRBJ2-5, with 12 bases that match TRBD2. This CDR3 contains 15 residues. The junction had 5 bases not matched to a gene; V was cut back by 4 bases and J by 5 bases. The germline V gene encodes CDR1 MNHEY and CDR2 SMNVEV (reference sequence). The CDR3 sequence is CASSWLAGGRETQYF. CDR3 sequence (DNA): TGTGCCAGCAGTTGGCTAGCGGGGGGGCGGGAGACCCAGTACTTC.

The V call is TRBV29-1, the J call TRBJ2-3; a possible D gene is TRBD2 (5 bases). The CDR3 is 13 residues long. V was clipped by 7 bases and J by 6 bases, with 17 bases between them. Germline V gives CDR1 SQVTM, CDR2 ANQGSEA. The CDR3, as DNA: TGCAGCGCCAGCGGCAGGCTCGCGGATACGCAGTATTTT. It codes for CSASGRLADTQYF.